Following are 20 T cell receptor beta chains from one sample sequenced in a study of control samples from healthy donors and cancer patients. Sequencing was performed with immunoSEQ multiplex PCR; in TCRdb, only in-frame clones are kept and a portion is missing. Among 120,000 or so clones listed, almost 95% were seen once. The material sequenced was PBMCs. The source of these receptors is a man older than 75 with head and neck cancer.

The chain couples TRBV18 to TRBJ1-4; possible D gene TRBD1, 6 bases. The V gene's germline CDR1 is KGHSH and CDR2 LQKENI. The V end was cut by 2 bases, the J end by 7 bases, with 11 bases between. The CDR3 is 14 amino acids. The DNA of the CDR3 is TGTGCCAGCTCACCAGGGGGGCCAGGTGAAAAACTGTTTTTT. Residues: CASSPGGPGEKLFF.

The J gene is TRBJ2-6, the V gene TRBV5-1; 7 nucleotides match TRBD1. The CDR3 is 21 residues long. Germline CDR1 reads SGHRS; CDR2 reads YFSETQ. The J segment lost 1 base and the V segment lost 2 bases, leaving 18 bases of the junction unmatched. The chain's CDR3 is CASSLSVSHRDRLSGANVLTF. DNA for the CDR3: TGCGCCAGCAGCTTATCTGTCTCGCACCGGGACAGACTTTCTGGGGCCAACGTCCTGACTTTC.

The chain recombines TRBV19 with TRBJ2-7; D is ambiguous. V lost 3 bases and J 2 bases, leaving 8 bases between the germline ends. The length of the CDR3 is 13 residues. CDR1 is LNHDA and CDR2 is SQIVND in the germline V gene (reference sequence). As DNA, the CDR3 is TGTGCCAGTAGTATTGGCAAGACCTACGAGCAGTACTTC. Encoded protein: CASSIGKTYEQYF.

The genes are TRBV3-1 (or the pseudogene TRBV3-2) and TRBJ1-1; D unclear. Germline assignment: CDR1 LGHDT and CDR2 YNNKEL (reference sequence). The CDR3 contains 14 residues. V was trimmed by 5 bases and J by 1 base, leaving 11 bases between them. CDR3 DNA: TGTGCCAGCAGCATTCGGGAACGGAACACTGAAGCTTTCTTT. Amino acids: CASSIRERNTEAFF.

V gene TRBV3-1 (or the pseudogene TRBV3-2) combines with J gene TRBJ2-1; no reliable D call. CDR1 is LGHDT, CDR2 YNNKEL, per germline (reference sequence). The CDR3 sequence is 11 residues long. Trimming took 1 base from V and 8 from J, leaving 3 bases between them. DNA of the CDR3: TGTGCCAGCAGCCAAGGGTATGAGCAGTTCTTC. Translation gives CASSQGYEQFF.

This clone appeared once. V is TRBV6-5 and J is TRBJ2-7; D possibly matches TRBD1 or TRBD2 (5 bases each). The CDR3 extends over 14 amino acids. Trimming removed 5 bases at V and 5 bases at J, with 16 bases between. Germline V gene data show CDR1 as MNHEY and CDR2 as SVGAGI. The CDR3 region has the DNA TGTGCCAGCAGTAGAGCAGGGACGGAGGACGAGCAGTACTTC. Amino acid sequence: CASSRAGTEDEQYF.

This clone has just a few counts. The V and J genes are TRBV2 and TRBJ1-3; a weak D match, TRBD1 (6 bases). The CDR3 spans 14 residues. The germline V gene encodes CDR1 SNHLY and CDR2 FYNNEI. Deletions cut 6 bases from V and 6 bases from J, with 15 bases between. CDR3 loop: CASRGHGHANTIYF. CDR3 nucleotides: TGTGCCAGCAGGGGACACGGGCATGCAAACACCATATATTTT.

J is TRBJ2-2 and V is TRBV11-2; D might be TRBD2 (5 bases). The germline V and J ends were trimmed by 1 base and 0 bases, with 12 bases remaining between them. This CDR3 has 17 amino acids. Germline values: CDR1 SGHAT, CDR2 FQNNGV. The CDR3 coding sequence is TGTGCCAGCAGCTTAGTCGGCGTACTAGCGAACACCGGGGAGCTGTTTTTT. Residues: CASSLVGVLANTGELFF.

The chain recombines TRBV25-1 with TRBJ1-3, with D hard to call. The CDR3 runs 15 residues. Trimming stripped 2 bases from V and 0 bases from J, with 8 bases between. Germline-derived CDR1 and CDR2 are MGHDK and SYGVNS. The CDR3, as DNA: TGTGCCAGCAGTGAACTGACCGGCTCTGGAAACACCATATATTTT. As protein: CASSELTGSGNTIYF.

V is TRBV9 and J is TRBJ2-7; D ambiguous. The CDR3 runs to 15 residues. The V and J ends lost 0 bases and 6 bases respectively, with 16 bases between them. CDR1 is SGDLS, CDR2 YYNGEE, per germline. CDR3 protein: CASSVGVGQAGEQYF. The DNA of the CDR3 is TGTGCCAGCAGCGTAGGAGTGGGCCAGGCAGGCGAGCAGTACTTC.

CDR3 sequence (DNA): TGTGCCAGCAGCCCGGACGGGGGGGCCTACGAGCAGTACTTC. Protein: CASSPDGGAYEQYF. This chain joins TRBV5-6 and TRBJ2-7, with 8 bases that match TRBD2. The V and J ends lost 4 bases and 2 bases, in that order; junction bases with no gene match: 5. CDR1 is SGHDT and CDR2 is YYEEEE in the germline V gene. This CDR3 is 14 amino acids long.

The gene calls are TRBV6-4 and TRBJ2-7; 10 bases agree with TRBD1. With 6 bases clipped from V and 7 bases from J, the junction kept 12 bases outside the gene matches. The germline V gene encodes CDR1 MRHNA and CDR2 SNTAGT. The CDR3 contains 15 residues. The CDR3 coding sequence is TGTGCCAGCAGGGGAAGGACAGGGGGAACAGTAGAGCAGTACTTC. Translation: CASRGRTGGTVEQYF.

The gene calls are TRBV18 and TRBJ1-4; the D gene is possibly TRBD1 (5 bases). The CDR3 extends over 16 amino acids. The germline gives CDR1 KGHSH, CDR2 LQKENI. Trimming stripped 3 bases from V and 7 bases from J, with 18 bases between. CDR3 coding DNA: TGTGCCAGCTCACCCGGCCGCCCAGGGTATAGTGAAAAACTGTTTTTT. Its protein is CASSPGRPGYSEKLFF.

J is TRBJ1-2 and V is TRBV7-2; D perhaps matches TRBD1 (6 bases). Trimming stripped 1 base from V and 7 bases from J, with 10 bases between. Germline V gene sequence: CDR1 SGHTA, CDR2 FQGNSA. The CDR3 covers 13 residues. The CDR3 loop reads CASSLGAGVGYTF. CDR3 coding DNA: TGTGCCAGCAGCTTAGGGGCAGGGGTTGGCTACACCTTC.

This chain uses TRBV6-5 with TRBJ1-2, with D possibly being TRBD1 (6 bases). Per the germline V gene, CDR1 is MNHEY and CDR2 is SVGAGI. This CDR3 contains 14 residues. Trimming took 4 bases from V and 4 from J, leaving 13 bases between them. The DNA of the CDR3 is TGTGCCAGCAGTTCCCCCGGGACAAGCTATGGCTACACCTTC. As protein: CASSSPGTSYGYTF.

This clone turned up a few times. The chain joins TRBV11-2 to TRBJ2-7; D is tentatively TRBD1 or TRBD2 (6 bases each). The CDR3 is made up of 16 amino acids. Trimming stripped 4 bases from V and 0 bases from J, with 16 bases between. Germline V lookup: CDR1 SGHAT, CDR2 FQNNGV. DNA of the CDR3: TGTGCCAGCAGCTCACCTCGAGGGGGGCGCTCCTACGAGCAGTACTTC. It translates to CASSSPRGGRSYEQYF. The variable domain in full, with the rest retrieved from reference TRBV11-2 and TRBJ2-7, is EAGVAQSPRYKIIEKRQSVAFWCNPISGHATLYWYQQILGQGPKLLIQFQNNGVVDDSQLPKDRFSAERLKGVDSTLKIQPAKLEDSAVYLCASSSPRGGRSYEQYFGPGTRLTVT.

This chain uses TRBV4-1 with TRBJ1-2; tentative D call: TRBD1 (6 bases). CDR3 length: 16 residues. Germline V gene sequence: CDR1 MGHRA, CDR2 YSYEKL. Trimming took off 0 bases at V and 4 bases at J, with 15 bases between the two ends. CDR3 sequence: CASSQEANGGIYGYTF. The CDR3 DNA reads TGCGCCAGCAGCCAAGAGGCGAACGGGGGCATCTATGGCTACACCTTC.

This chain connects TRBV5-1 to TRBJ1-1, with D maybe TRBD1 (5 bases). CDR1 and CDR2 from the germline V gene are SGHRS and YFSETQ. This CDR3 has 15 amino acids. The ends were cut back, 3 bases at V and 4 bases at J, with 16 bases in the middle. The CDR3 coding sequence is TGCGCCAGCAGCTCGTTGGGGGAGGTGGGCACTGAAGCTTTCTTT. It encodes CASSSLGEVGTEAFF.

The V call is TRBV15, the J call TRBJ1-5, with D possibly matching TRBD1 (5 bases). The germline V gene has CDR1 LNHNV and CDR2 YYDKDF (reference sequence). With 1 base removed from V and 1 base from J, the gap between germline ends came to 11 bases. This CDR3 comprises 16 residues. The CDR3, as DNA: TGTGCCACCAGCAGAGGGCCAGGGACGAGCAATCAGCCCCAGCATTTT. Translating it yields CATSRGPGTSNQPQHF. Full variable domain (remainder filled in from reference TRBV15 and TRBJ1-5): DAMVIQNPRYQVTQFGKPVTLSCSQTLNHNVMYWYQQKSSQAPKLLFHYYDKDFNNEADTPDNFQSRRPNTSFCFLDIRSPGLGDTAMYLCATSRGPGTSNQPQHFGDGTRLSIL.

The CDR3 reads CASSDTGLYGYTF. CDR3 sequence (DNA): TGTGCCAGCAGCGATACAGGGCTCTATGGCTACACCTTC. The genes are TRBV5-6 and TRBJ1-2; D is possibly TRBD1 (6 bases). Per germline, CDR1 SGHDT and CDR2 YYEEEE. The CDR3 covers 13 residues. The V end lost 4 bases, the J end lost 4 bases, and 11 bases lay between the germline ends.